The 27 T cell receptor beta chains presented below share a single source sample, sequenced in a study of T cell responses to AZD1222 COVID-19 vaccine (TCRdb year 2021). The time point label of this sample denotes: about 28 days (+/-7) after the second vaccine dose. The receptor library was made with the immunoSEQ multiplex PCR assay. The source is immuneACCESS, and TCRdb retained only in-frame sequences with V and J called. Part of the clones is not carried over; for the studies checked, unresolved V genes explain less than half of this, and the remainder is unexplained. The sample table shows some 160,000 clones, and about 83% are seen once. The ten largest make up 0.95% to 1.1% of the sample. This sample comprised peripheral blood, obtained 28 days after the second AZD1222 dose. All receptors derive from an adult who received the AZD1222 COVID-19 vaccine.

V gene TRBV6-2 or TRBV6-3 combines with J gene TRBJ1-6, with D unresolved. Germline V gene data show CDR1 as MNHEY and CDR2 as SVGEGT. This CDR3 region has 15 residues. Trimming left V 5 bases short and J 0 bases short, with 8 bases between. CDR3 nucleotide sequence: TGTGCCAGCAGTCAAACTAGCTCCTATAATTCACCCCTCCACTTT. Translated, it gives CASSQTSSYNSPLHF.

The V call is TRBV19, the J call TRBJ2-3, with no clear D. V lost 6 bases to trimming and J lost 2 bases, with 6 bases between them. Looked up from germline, CDR1 is LNHDA and CDR2 is SQIVND (reference sequence). There are 12 residues in the CDR3. In nucleotides, the CDR3 is TGTGCCAGTAGCCAAAACACAGATACGCAGTATTTT. This encodes CASSQNTDTQYF.

The chain's CDR3 is CASSYSRSGMPPLHF. CDR3 DNA: TGTGCCAGCAGTTACTCGAGGTCTGGGATGCCCCCCCTCCACTTT. The chain recombines TRBV6-2 or TRBV6-3 with TRBJ1-6, with D hard to call. CDR3 length: 15 residues. The germline V gene has CDR1 MNHEY and CDR2 SVGEGT. Trimming cost V 0 bases and J 13 bases, with 16 bases left between them.

The chain employs TRBV19 and TRBJ1-1, with D perhaps matching TRBD1 (6 bases). CDR3 length: 14 amino acids. Per the germline V gene, CDR1 is LNHDA and CDR2 is SQIVND (reference sequence). V was shortened by 3 bases and J by 5 bases, with 13 bases between the two germline ends. In nucleotides, the CDR3 is TGTGCCAGTAGTATCCGCCCCAGGGGTACTGAAGCTTTCTTT. This translates into CASSIRPRGTEAFF.

This chain connects TRBV6-1 to TRBJ1-1, with D possibly matching TRBD1 (6 bases). The CDR3 runs to 13 residues. Per germline, CDR1 MNHNS and CDR2 SASEGT. Trimming removed 2 bases at V and 3 bases at J, with 7 bases between. The CDR3 nucleotides read TGTGCCAGCAGTGAACAGGGGTACACTGAAGCTTTCTTT. Amino acids: CASSEQGYTEAFF.

In this sample, this clone turned up a few times. The CDR3 does not end in the conserved phenylalanine or tryptophan, so this is likely a read error. The limits of the CDR3 on the DNA are not certain, so only TCRdb's listed CDR3 is given. This chain connects TRBV3-1 (or the pseudogene TRBV3-2) to TRBJ1-2; TRBD1 reflects the table's D call only, with no check against the DNA. Per germline, CDR1 LGHDT and CDR2 YNNKEL (reference sequence). The CDR3 extends over 11 residues, inclusive of both ends. CDR3 amino acids: CASSQAGQGGL.

The rearrangement links TRBV4-3 to TRBJ1-5; 7 bases align to TRBD1. Germline loops: CDR1 LGHNA, CDR2 YSLEER. J lost 9 bases, V lost 1 base, and 9 bases had no gene match. CDR3 length: 15 amino acids. The CDR3 loop is CASSQATGPTGPQHF. CDR3 nucleotide sequence: TGCGCCAGCAGCCAAGCGACAGGGCCCACGGGGCCCCAGCATTTT.

This chain links TRBV15 with TRBJ2-1; 10 bases line up with TRBD1. The CDR3 length is 15 residues. The V segment lost 0 bases and the J segment 10 bases; nucleotides outside the gene matches: 6. CDR1 and CDR2 (germline): LNHNV, YYDKDF (reference sequence). For the CDR3, the DNA is TGTGCCACCAGCAGAGAGGGGACAGGGGTTCGGGAGCAGTTCTTC. It specifies CATSREGTGVREQFF.

The gene calls are TRBV10-3 and TRBJ2-1; 11 bases line up with TRBD2. Germline lookup yields CDR1 ENHRY and CDR2 SYGVKD. J gave up 3 bases and V 6 bases, and 13 bases lay outside the gene matches. The CDR3 has 18 residues. The CDR3 DNA reads as TGTGCCATCAGGGCCTGGGGTAGCGGGGGGGTCAACTACAATGAGCAGTTCTTC. The encoded protein is CAIRAWGSGGVNYNEQFF.

This rearrangement joins TRBV19 to TRBJ2-2, with D tentatively TRBD1 (5 bases). From germline, CDR1 is LNHDA and CDR2 SQIVND (reference sequence). The CDR3 extends over 15 amino acids. CDR3 sequence reads: CATFKSTDNTGELFF. The CDR3 nucleotides are TGTGCTACGTTTAAATCGACAGATAACACCGGGGAGCTGTTTTTT.

The chain couples TRBV14 to TRBJ2-1, with D perhaps TRBD1 (5 bases). Between the trimmed V and J ends, which lost 1 base and 13 bases, there was a span of 17 bases. CDR3 length: 14 residues. Germline V gene data show CDR1 as SGHDN and CDR2 as FVKESK. CDR3 sequence reads: CASSQGWQGFTQFF. CDR3 coding DNA: TGTGCCAGCAGCCAAGGGTGGCAGGGCTTTACCCAGTTCTTC.

This chain links TRBV5-4 with TRBJ2-3; TRBD2 aligns across 13 bases. CDR3 length: 17 amino acids. Germline assignment: CDR1 SGHNT and CDR2 YYREEE (reference sequence). Trimming removed 4 bases from V and 2 bases from J; junction bases left unmatched: 7. Written as DNA, the CDR3 is TGTGCCAGCAGCCAAGGGACTAGCGGGGCGAACACAGATACGCAGTATTTT. Its protein product is CASSQGTSGANTDTQYF.

V usage is TRBV6-4 and J usage is TRBJ2-2; TRBD1 might be the D (6 bases). This CDR3 spans 14 amino acids. V was cut by 7 bases and J by 5 bases, with 14 bases left in between. Germline CDR1 reads MRHNA; CDR2 reads SNTAGT. CDR3 in DNA: TGTGCCAGCAAAATGGGGGCGGATACCGGGGAGCTGTTTTTT. This codes for CASKMGADTGELFF.

The chain employs TRBV3-1 (or the pseudogene TRBV3-2) and TRBJ2-7; no clear D. This CDR3 region has 14 residues. V dropped 4 bases and J dropped 4 bases, with 14 bases sitting between them. Germline V lookup: CDR1 LGHDT, CDR2 YNNKEL (reference sequence). In DNA form, the CDR3 reads TGTGCCAGCAGCCCAGGACCTGAGAGGTACGAGCAGTACTTC. It codes for CASSPGPERYEQYF.

The rearrangement links TRBV11-2 to TRBJ2-1; 13 bases align to TRBD2. Germline values: CDR1 SGHAT, CDR2 FQNNGV. The CDR3 length is 19 residues. Germline trimming cut 2 bases from V and 3 bases from J; bases unmatched to any gene: 10. Here the CDR3 DNA reads TGTGCCAGCAGCTTATTTGGGACTAGCGGGGACCCTATCTACAATGAGCAGTTCTTC. Translation: CASSLFGTSGDPIYNEQFF. The full variable domain, completed using reference TRBV11-2 and TRBJ2-1, is EAGVAQSPRYKIIEKRQSVAFWCNPISGHATLYWYQQILGQGPKLLIQFQNNGVVDDSQLPKDRFSAERLKGVDSTLKIQPAKLEDSAVYLCASSLFGTSGDPIYNEQFFGPGTRLTVL.

The rearrangement uses TRBV18 and TRBJ1-1; D perhaps matches TRBD1 (5 bases). The CDR3 totals 15 residues. With 4 bases removed from V and 6 bases from J, the gap between germline ends came to 18 bases. Germline V gene data show CDR1 as KGHSH and CDR2 as LQKENI. CDR3 sequence reads: CASSRSAGRRSEAFF. In DNA, the CDR3 is TGTGCCAGCTCACGTTCGGCAGGGCGACGATCTGAAGCTTTCTTT.

This clone was recorded only once. The chain links TRBV11-2 to TRBJ1-4; no clear D. Germline V gene data show CDR1 as SGHAT and CDR2 as FQNNGV. The length of the CDR3 is 15 residues. V lost 2 bases and J lost 7, with 14 bases in between. The DNA for the CDR3 is TGTGCCAGCAGCTTAATTTCTGGGTTGGGTGAAAAACTGTTTTTT. Its protein product is CASSLISGLGEKLFF.

The V call is TRBV5-4, the J call TRBJ2-7, with D possibly matching TRBD2 (7 bases). Between the trimmed V and J ends, which lost 4 bases and 6 bases, there was a span of 11 bases. The CDR3 contains 12 residues. Germline assignment: CDR1 SGHNT and CDR2 YYREEE (reference sequence). The CDR3 DNA is TGTGCCAGCAGCGAGGGGGGGCGCGAGCAGTACTTC. As protein: CASSEGGREQYF.

V usage is TRBV6-5 and J usage is TRBJ1-3; D gene unclear. The CDR3 loop spans 15 amino acids. The ends were cut back, 6 bases at V and 0 bases at J, with 12 bases in the middle. CDR1 is MNHEY and CDR2 is SVGAGI in the germline V gene. Here the CDR3 reads CASSPLGSSGNTIYF. DNA of the CDR3: TGTGCCAGCAGCCCCCTTGGAAGCTCTGGAAACACCATATATTTT.

The chain joins TRBV6-5 to TRBJ2-3; D tentatively reads TRBD1 or TRBD2 (5 bases each). V lost 7 bases and J lost 3, with 14 bases in between. The CDR3 length is 14 residues. The germline V gene encodes CDR1 MNHEY and CDR2 SVGAGI. The CDR3 loop reads CASTFSRGTDTQYF. DNA for the CDR3: TGTGCCAGCACCTTCTCGAGGGGAACAGATACGCAGTATTTT.

V and J are TRBV9 and TRBJ1-1; no firm D call. The germline CDR1 and CDR2 sequences are SGDLS and YYNGEE. The CDR3 length is 14 residues. V shed 2 bases and J shed 2 bases, with 10 bases lying between them. The CDR3 is CASSVKGSNTEAFF. The DNA of the CDR3 is TGTGCCAGCAGCGTTAAAGGGAGCAACACTGAAGCTTTCTTT.

This sequence joins TRBV5-4 and TRBJ2-7; possible D gene TRBD1, 6 bases. Trimming pared 4 bases from V and 2 bases from J, leaving 13 bases between. Germline CDR1 reads SGHNT; CDR2 reads YYREEE (reference sequence). The CDR3 has 14 amino acids. CDR3 bases: TGTGCCAGCAGCACAAGGACAGTACCCTACGAGCAGTACTTC. It translates to CASSTRTVPYEQYF.

A note on this clone: At the DNA level, this CDR3 is encoded by other sequences in the same sample as well. The CDR3 loop is CASSPPLNTEAFF. CDR3 coding DNA: TGTGCCAGCTCACCACCGCTTAACACTGAAGCTTTCTTT. V usage is TRBV18 and J usage is TRBJ1-1; D call uncertain. V lost 0 bases, J lost 2 bases, and 4 bases lay in between. The CDR3 sequence is 13 residues long. Per the germline V gene, CDR1 is KGHSH and CDR2 is LQKENI.

The chain recombines TRBV7-5 with TRBJ1-2; TRBD1, the table's D call, lacks a check against the DNA. TRBV7-5 corresponds to a pseudogene. This CDR3 is 16 amino acids long. The CDR3, as DNA: TGTGCCAGAAGCTTAGTCGGTGACAGCTCTAACTATGGCTACACCTTC. This codes for CARSLVGDSSNYGYTF.

The V and J genes are TRBV11-2 and TRBJ1-1; weak D call: TRBD1 (5 bases). V was trimmed by 0 bases and J by 6 bases, leaving 11 bases between them. The CDR3 sequence is 14 residues long. CDR1 is SGHAT, CDR2 FQNNGV, per germline. CDR3 amino acids: CASSLEVGVAEAFF. The CDR3 bases are TGTGCCAGCAGCTTAGAAGTGGGGGTGGCTGAAGCTTTCTTT.

This sequence joins TRBV5-1 and TRBJ2-1; TRBD2 matches 8 bases. V shed 6 bases, J shed 10 bases, and the junction held 12 bases outside the gene matches. The CDR3 covers 14 residues. Germline V gene sequence: CDR1 SGHRS, CDR2 YFSETQ. CDR3 in DNA: TGCGCCAGCATGGAGACTAGCGCCCCCAGAGAGCAGTTCTTC. This codes for CASMETSAPREQFF.

The chain couples TRBV5-5 to TRBJ1-5; D call uncertain. The CDR3 contains 15 residues. With 3 bases removed from V and 0 bases from J, the gap between germline ends came to 10 bases. Germline CDR1 is SGHKS and CDR2 is YYEKEE (reference sequence). This CDR3 is CASSSEWPSNQPQHF. The CDR3 region has the DNA TGTGCCAGCAGCTCTGAGTGGCCTAGCAATCAGCCCCAGCATTTT.